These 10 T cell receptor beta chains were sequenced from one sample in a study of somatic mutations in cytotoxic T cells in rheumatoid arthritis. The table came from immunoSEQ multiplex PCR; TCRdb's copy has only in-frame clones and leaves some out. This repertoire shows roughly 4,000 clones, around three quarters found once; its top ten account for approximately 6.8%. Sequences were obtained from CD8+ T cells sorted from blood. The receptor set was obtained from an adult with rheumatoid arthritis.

The CDR3 DNA follows: TGTGCCAGCAGCTTGGTGGGGGGGCTTTACAATGAGCAGTTCTTC. Translated, it gives CASSLVGGLYNEQFF. This chain uses TRBV7-9 with TRBJ2-1; possible D gene TRBD2, 7 bases. Trimming removed 3 bases at V and 4 bases at J, with 13 bases between. This CDR3 contains 15 residues. Germline V lookup: CDR1 SEHNR, CDR2 FQNEAQ (reference sequence).

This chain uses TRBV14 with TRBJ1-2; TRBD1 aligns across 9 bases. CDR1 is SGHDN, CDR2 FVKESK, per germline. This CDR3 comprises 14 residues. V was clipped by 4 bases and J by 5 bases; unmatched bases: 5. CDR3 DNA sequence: TGTGCCAGCAGCCTAGAACAGGGGGCATATGGCTACACCTTC. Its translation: CASSLEQGAYGYTF.

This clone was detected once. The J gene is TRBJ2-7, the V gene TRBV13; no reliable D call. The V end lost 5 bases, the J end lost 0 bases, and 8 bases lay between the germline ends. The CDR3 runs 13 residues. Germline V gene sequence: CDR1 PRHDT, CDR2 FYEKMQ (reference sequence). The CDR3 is CASSTGISYEQYF. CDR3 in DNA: TGTGCCAGCAGCACCGGAATCTCCTACGAGCAGTACTTC.

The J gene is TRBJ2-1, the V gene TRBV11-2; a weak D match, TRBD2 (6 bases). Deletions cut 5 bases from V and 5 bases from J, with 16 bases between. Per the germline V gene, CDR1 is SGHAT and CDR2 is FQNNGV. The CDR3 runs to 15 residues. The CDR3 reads CASSPVGTSNNEQFF. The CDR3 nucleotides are TGTGCCAGCAGCCCCGTGGGGACTTCAAACAATGAGCAGTTCTTC.

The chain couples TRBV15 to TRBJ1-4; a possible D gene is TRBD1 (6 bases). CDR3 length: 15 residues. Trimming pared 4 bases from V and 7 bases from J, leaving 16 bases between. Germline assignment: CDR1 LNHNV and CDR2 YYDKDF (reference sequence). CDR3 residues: CATSIIDRPGEKLFF. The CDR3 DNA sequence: TGTGCCACCAGCATAATTGACAGGCCGGGTGAAAAACTGTTTTTT.

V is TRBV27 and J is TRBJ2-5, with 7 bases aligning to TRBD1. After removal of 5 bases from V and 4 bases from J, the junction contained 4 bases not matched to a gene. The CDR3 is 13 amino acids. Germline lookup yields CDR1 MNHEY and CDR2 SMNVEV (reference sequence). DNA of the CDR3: TGTGCCAGCAGTCGGGACAGAGGAGAGACCCAGTACTTC. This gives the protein CASSRDRGETQYF.

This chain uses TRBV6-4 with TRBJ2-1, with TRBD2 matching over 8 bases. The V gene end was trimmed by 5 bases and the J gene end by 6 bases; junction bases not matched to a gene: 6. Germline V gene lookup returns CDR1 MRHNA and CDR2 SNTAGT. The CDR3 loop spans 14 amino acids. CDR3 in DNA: TGTGCCAGCAGTCCGGGAGGGGAAGGCAATGAGCAGTTCTTC. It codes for CASSPGGEGNEQFF.

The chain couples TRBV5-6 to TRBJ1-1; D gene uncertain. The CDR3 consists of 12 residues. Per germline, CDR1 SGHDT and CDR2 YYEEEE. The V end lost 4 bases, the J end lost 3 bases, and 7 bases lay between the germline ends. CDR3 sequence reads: CASSQGYTEAFF. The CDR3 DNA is TGTGCCAGCAGCCAAGGGTACACTGAAGCTTTCTTT.

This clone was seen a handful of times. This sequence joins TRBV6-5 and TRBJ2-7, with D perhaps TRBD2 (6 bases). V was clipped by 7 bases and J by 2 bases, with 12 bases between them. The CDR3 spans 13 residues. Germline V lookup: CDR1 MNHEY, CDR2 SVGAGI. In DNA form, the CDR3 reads TGTGCCAGCACAGGAGGGGTTGCCTACGAGCAGTACTTC. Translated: CASTGGVAYEQYF.

The CDR3 sequence: CASSMGREQFF. The DNA of the CDR3 is TGTGCCAGTAGTATGGGGAGGGAGCAGTTCTTC. The chain combines TRBV19 with TRBJ2-1, with a weak D call TRBD2 (6 bases). There are 11 residues in the CDR3. In germline, CDR1 is LNHDA, CDR2 SQIVND (reference sequence). The V gene lost 3 bases and the J gene lost 10 bases, with 7 bases spanning the gap.